The 24 T cell receptor beta chains presented below share a single source sample, sequenced in a study of radiotherapy plus CTLA-4 blockade in lung cancer. This table comes from immunoSEQ multiplex PCR, and its TCRdb copy is limited to in-frame clones, with some not included. The table shows roughly 85,000 clones, with around nine tenths occurring only once. Source: peripheral blood, taken from a patient treated with radiotherapy plus ipilimumab. The source is a human donor with non-small cell lung cancer that progressed on radiotherapy plus ipilimumab.

In this sample, this clone turned up once. The chain uses TRBV5-1 and TRBJ1-5; 7 nucleotides match TRBD1. V dropped 3 bases and J dropped 0; count of bases not matched to a gene: 9. The germline CDR1 and CDR2 sequences are SGHRS and YFSETQ. CDR3 length equals 17 residues. The CDR3 sequence is CASSSNRDSHSNQPQHF. CDR3 sequence (DNA): TGCGCCAGCAGCTCAAACCGGGACAGCCATAGCAATCAGCCCCAGCATTTT.

This chain connects TRBV6-1 to TRBJ2-5; TRBD1 matches 7 bases. The CDR3 sequence is 14 residues long. Germline CDR1 reads MNHNS; CDR2 reads SASEGT. Losses at the gene ends were 5 bases for V and 4 bases for J; bases not matched to a gene: 7. The CDR3 nucleotides read TGTGCCAGCAGTCTGGGACAGAGGTCAGAGACCCAGTACTTC. Its protein product is CASSLGQRSETQYF.

The chain is built from TRBV4-2 and TRBJ2-1; possibly TRBD1 or TRBD2 for D (6 bases each). The germline CDR1 and CDR2 sequences are LGHNA and YNFKEQ. Trimming left V 4 bases short and J 4 bases short, with 14 bases between. The length of the CDR3 is 15 residues. The CDR3 protein is CASSPKRGDYNEQFF. The CDR3 DNA reads as TGTGCCAGCAGCCCTAAGAGGGGGGATTACAATGAGCAGTTCTTC.

The V gene is TRBV6-5, the J gene TRBJ1-5; D not certain. Between the trimmed V and J ends, which lost 5 bases and 9 bases, there was a span of 14 bases. This CDR3 spans 13 amino acids. CDR1 and CDR2 from the germline V gene are MNHEY and SVGAGI. The CDR3 coding sequence is TGTGCCAGCAGTGAAGGCACCCTATTGCCCCAGCATTTT. Amino acids: CASSEGTLLPQHF.

V is TRBV7-9 and J is TRBJ1-5, with no clear D. V was clipped by 2 bases and J by 6 bases, with 5 bases between them. The CDR3 covers 12 residues. Germline loops: CDR1 SEHNR, CDR2 FQNEAQ (reference sequence). CDR3: CASSLISQPQHF. For the CDR3, the DNA is TGTGCCAGCAGCTTAATAAGTCAGCCCCAGCATTTT.

V and J are TRBV7-9 and TRBJ1-2, with 9 bases fitting TRBD1. The length of the CDR3 is 15 residues. Germline CDR1 reads SEHNR; CDR2 reads FQNEAQ (reference sequence). The V and J ends lost 4 bases and 4 bases, in that order; junction bases with no gene match: 7. In DNA, the CDR3 is TGTGCCAGCAGCTATACGGGACAGGGAGGCTATGGCTACACCTTC. As protein: CASSYTGQGGYGYTF.

The chain recombines TRBV5-6 with TRBJ1-4, with D unresolved. Per germline, CDR1 SGHDT and CDR2 YYEEEE. V shed 2 bases and J shed 0 bases, with 8 bases lying between them. The CDR3 spans 15 residues. CDR3 bases: TGTGCCAGCAGCTTATACAGCGCAACTAATGAAAAACTGTTTTTT. Amino acid sequence: CASSLYSATNEKLFF.

The chain recombines TRBV29-1 with TRBJ2-7; the D is unclear. Germline V gene sequence: CDR1 SQVTM, CDR2 ANQGSEA. V lost 4 bases to trimming and J lost 6 bases, with 10 bases between them. The CDR3 runs to 11 residues. The CDR3 spells CSVASPGEQYF. DNA for the CDR3: TGCAGCGTTGCTAGTCCGGGCGAGCAGTACTTC.

The V and J genes are TRBV2 and TRBJ2-7; no definite D call. The CDR3 spans 11 residues. Germline V gene sequence: CDR1 SNHLY, CDR2 FYNNEI. V lost 7 bases, J lost 3 bases, and 7 bases lay in between. The CDR3 DNA is TGTGCCAGCATTCGAAACTACGAGCAGTACTTC. As protein: CASIRNYEQYF.

The chain joins TRBV11-3 to TRBJ2-2; the D is unclear. Trimming pared 5 bases from V and 4 bases from J, leaving 5 bases between. In germline, CDR1 is SGHNT, CDR2 YENEEA. The CDR3 is 12 residues long. CDR3 nucleotides: TGTGCCAGCAGCCACCTCACCGGGGAGCTGTTTTTT. Its translation is CASSHLTGELFF.

The rearrangement links TRBV18 to TRBJ1-3; D gene unclear. CDR1 and CDR2 (germline): KGHSH, LQKENI. The V end was cut by 2 bases, the J end by 0 bases, with 8 bases between. This CDR3 spans 15 amino acids. CDR3 region: CASSPSYSSGNTIYF. The CDR3 bases are TGTGCCAGCTCACCATCTTACAGCTCTGGAAACACCATATATTTT.

V usage is TRBV30 and J usage is TRBJ1-1; perhaps TRBD1 as D (5 bases). The length of the CDR3 is 13 residues. Germline-derived CDR1 and CDR2 are GTSNPN and SVGIG (reference sequence). V was trimmed by 0 bases and J by 8 bases, leaving 13 bases between them. Here the CDR3 DNA reads TGTGCCTGGAGTGTACGGGGCACCAAGGAAGCTTTCTTT. Translated: CAWSVRGTKEAFF.

The V call is TRBV30, the J call TRBJ1-1; 8 nucleotides line up with TRBD1. Germline CDR1 reads GTSNPN; CDR2 reads SVGIG (reference sequence). Trimming at V came to 1 base and at J to 11 bases, leaving 3 bases not matched to a gene. CDR3 length equals 11 residues. The CDR3 loop reads CAWSARGQAFF. CDR3 in DNA: TGTGCCTGGAGTGCCAGGGGGCAGGCTTTCTTT.

CDR3: CASSYSKGTGQETQYF. DNA of the CDR3: TGTGCCAGCAGTTACTCGAAAGGGACAGGGCAGGAGACCCAGTACTTC. J is TRBJ2-5 and V is TRBV6-5; 9 positions agree with TRBD1. Germline CDR1 reads MNHEY; CDR2 reads SVGAGI. J was trimmed by 5 bases and V by 0 bases; bases with no gene match: 7. The CDR3 contains 16 residues.

The rearrangement uses TRBV7-3 and TRBJ2-1, with D possibly TRBD2 on 6 matching bases. With 0 bases removed from V and 7 bases from J, the gap between germline ends came to 13 bases. The CDR3 totals 15 residues. Looked up from germline, CDR1 is SGHTA and CDR2 is FQGTGA. The CDR3 DNA sequence: TGTGCCAGCAGCTTAACTAACGGGGGACGTAATGAGCAGTTCTTC. Translation gives CASSLTNGGRNEQFF.

The V and J genes are TRBV4-2 and TRBJ1-1; possible D gene TRBD1, 5 bases. The CDR3 spans 16 residues. The germline V and J ends were trimmed by 0 bases and 1 base, with 12 bases remaining between them. CDR1 LGHNA and CDR2 YNFKEQ come from the germline V gene. CDR3: CASSQDWTRGNTEAFF. CDR3 nucleotides: TGTGCCAGCAGCCAAGATTGGACGAGGGGGAACACTGAAGCTTTCTTT.

This clone was detected a few times. For the CDR3, the DNA is TGTGCCAGCAGTTCTGCCAGAAGCAATCAGCCCCAGCATTTT. It translates to CASSSARSNQPQHF. The chain carries TRBV6-1 and TRBJ1-5, with unresolved D. The CDR3 is 14 residues long. Germline V CDR1 and CDR2: MNHNS, SASEGT. Trimming took 5 bases from V and 1 from J, leaving 9 bases between them.

The CDR3 region is CASSLAPGSMGTDTQYF. In DNA, the CDR3 is TGTGCCAGCAGCTTAGCCCCAGGTTCCATGGGAACAGATACGCAGTATTTT. The rearrangement joins TRBV7-6 to TRBJ2-3; D gene uncertain. Trimming took 0 bases from V and 3 from J, leaving 16 bases between them. Germline CDR1 SGHVS, CDR2 FNYEAQ. The CDR3 runs 17 residues. The full variable domain, completed using reference TRBV7-6 and TRBJ2-3, is GAGVSQSPRYKVTKRGQDVALRCDPISGHVSLYWYRQALGQGPEFLTYFNYEAQQDKSGLPNDRFSAERPEGSISTLTIQRTEQRDSAMYRCASSLAPGSMGTDTQYFGPGTRLTVL.

The rearrangement joins TRBV27 to TRBJ1-1, with D uncertain. The V end was cut by 5 bases, the J end by 0 bases, with 10 bases between. CDR1 is MNHEY and CDR2 is SMNVEV in the germline V gene (reference sequence). The CDR3 runs to 14 residues. CDR3 sequence reads: CASSPGRMNTEAFF. The CDR3 DNA sequence: TGTGCCAGCAGTCCCGGACGGATGAACACTGAAGCTTTCTTT.

The chain links TRBV19 to TRBJ2-5; D may correspond to TRBD1 or TRBD2 (7 bases each). Germline V gene data show CDR1 as LNHDA and CDR2 as SQIVND (reference sequence). This CDR3 has 16 amino acids. Trimming cost V 5 bases and J 5 bases, with 21 bases left between them. The CDR3 protein is CASSPRRGQGGETQYF. The CDR3 bases are TGTGCCAGTAGTCCCCGCCGAGGGCAGGGGGGGGAGACCCAGTACTTC.

The chain carries TRBV23-1 and TRBJ2-1; D unresolved. TRBV23-1 qualifies as an ORF whose function is uncertain. The CDR3 extends over 16 amino acids. Trimming removed 6 bases at V and 0 bases at J, with 15 bases between. CDR3 amino acids: CASSLRGPLSYNEQFF. The CDR3 nucleotides read TGCGCCAGCAGCCTCCGAGGACCCCTCTCCTACAATGAGCAGTTCTTC.

The chain joins TRBV19 to TRBJ2-7, with 7 bases fitting TRBD1. The germline gives CDR1 LNHDA, CDR2 SQIVND (reference sequence). With V trimmed by 7 bases and J by 4 bases, 13 bases remained unmatched. The CDR3 spans 15 residues. CDR3 protein: CASKQPPRDRYEQYF. The CDR3 DNA follows: TGTGCCAGTAAGCAACCTCCCCGGGACAGATACGAGCAGTACTTC. Full variable domain (remainder filled in from reference TRBV19 and TRBJ2-7): DGGITQSPKYLFRKEGQNVTLSCEQNLNHDAMYWYRQDPGQGLRLIYYSQIVNDFQKGDIAEGYSVSREKKESFPLTVTSAQKNPTAFYLCASKQPPRDRYEQYFGPGTRLTVT.

This clone showed up just once. J is TRBJ2-7 and V is TRBV7-8, with TRBD2 matching 12 bases. The CDR3 extends over 16 amino acids. With 5 bases clipped from V and 3 bases from J, the junction kept 8 bases outside the gene matches. Germline V gene data show CDR1 as SGHVS and CDR2 as FQNEAQ. For the CDR3, the DNA is TGTGCCAGCAGCCTTATGCTAGCGGGGGGGATCTACGAGCAGTACTTC. Amino acid sequence: CASSLMLAGGIYEQYF.

The rearrangement joins TRBV19 to TRBJ1-2; D ambiguous. This CDR3 region has 14 residues. V was cut by 1 base and J by 7 bases, with 13 bases left in between. Germline CDR1 is LNHDA and CDR2 is SQIVND (reference sequence). The CDR3 spells CASSIGGRSFGYTF. CDR3 in DNA: TGTGCCAGTAGTATAGGAGGGAGGTCATTTGGCTACACCTTC.